Described below is a single TCR beta chain sequence and its context. The antigen it recognizes is unknown. At one end the junction does not follow the germline gene, possibly because of a read error. Libraries were constructed by the immunoSEQ multiplex PCR assay. TCRdb limited this immuneACCESS table to in-frame rearrangements with V and J called. A share of clones is missing; checked studies link under half to unresolved V genes, and the rest is unexplained. This sample gives tens of thousands of clones in total; roughly 93% of them show up just once. The ten top clones hold 0.95% to 1.5% of the sample. These data belong to a study of control samples from healthy donors and cancer patients (dated by TCRdb to 2019 to 2021). CDR1 and CDR2, per the germline V gene (reference sequence), are SSHAT and FNYEAQ. Counted from cysteine to phenylalanine, this CDR3 has 13 amino acids. CDR3 DNA only is kept here, 39 bases in frame from base 1.

The chain links TRBV7-7 with TRBJ1-1, with the D gene call left open. This TCR came from a woman aged 40 to 55 with lung cancer. The material sequenced was PBMCs. The CDR3 loop reads CASSLGENTEAFF. The sequenced DNA is TGTGCTAGCAGCTTAGGAGAGAACACTGAAGCTTTCTTT.